These 10 T cell receptor beta chains were sequenced from one sample in a study of blood T cell repertoires in COVID-19. Method: immunoSEQ multiplex PCR; TCRdb's copy keeps in-frame clones and lacks some. The sample consists of 200,000 to 250,000 clones, about 80% of them appearing once. The sample was peripheral blood. The source is a woman aged 30 to 39 who had recovered from COVID-19.

The chain employs TRBV13 and TRBJ2-1; 7 positions match TRBD1. The CDR3 covers 14 residues. Germline trimming cut 1 base from V and 9 bases from J; bases unmatched to any gene: 6. Germline lookup yields CDR1 PRHDT and CDR2 FYEKMQ (reference sequence). The CDR3 sequence is CASSLADREGEQFF. CDR3 DNA: TGTGCCAGCAGCTTAGCCGACAGGGAAGGTGAGCAGTTCTTC.

J is TRBJ2-2 and V is TRBV12-1; TRBD2 reflects the table's D call only, with no check against the DNA. TRBV12-1 is deemed a pseudogene. The CDR3 totals 17 residues. In DNA, the CDR3 is TGTGCCAGCAGCTCCGGTATCCGGGAGGCGAACACCGGGGAGCTGTTTTTT. Protein: CASSSGIREANTGELFF.

This clone was seen only once. The rearrangement links TRBV7-2 to TRBJ1-1, with unresolved D. This CDR3 region has 14 residues. CDR1 is SGHTA and CDR2 is FQGNSA in the germline V gene. Trimming removed 3 bases from V and 5 bases from J, with 13 bases in between. Written as DNA, the CDR3 is TGTGCCAGCAGCTTTCGGAGGTGGGAGACTGAAGCTTTCTTT. Its protein product is CASSFRRWETEAFF.

The CDR3 is CASSLEVSGGEQFF. In DNA, the CDR3 is TGTGCCAGCAGCTTGGAGGTTAGCGGGGGTGAGCAGTTCTTC. The chain carries TRBV5-4 and TRBJ2-1, with 9 nucleotides matching TRBD2. CDR1 SGHNT and CDR2 YYREEE come from the germline V gene (reference sequence). The CDR3 covers 14 residues. Trimming took 0 bases from V and 9 from J; bases not matched to a gene: 4.

V and J are TRBV28 and TRBJ2-5; 11 nucleotides align to TRBD2. The germline CDR1 and CDR2 sequences are MDHEN and SYDVKM. This CDR3 region has 16 residues. The ends lost 4 bases at V and 5 bases at J; junction bases unmatched: 9. The DNA of the CDR3 is TGTGCCAGCAGTTCACTTAGCGGGAGGGCCCTGGAGACCCAGTACTTC. Its protein product is CASSSLSGRALETQYF.

The chain is built from TRBV3-1 (or the pseudogene TRBV3-2) and TRBJ2-1; 15 bases line up with TRBD2. The CDR3 consists of 16 residues. Germline V lookup: CDR1 LGHDT, CDR2 YNNKEL (reference sequence). V lost 7 bases, J lost 8 bases, and 9 bases stayed unmatched. CDR3 in amino acids: CASNSGLAGGPHEQFF. The CDR3 DNA reads TGTGCCAGCAACTCAGGACTAGCGGGAGGGCCCCATGAGCAGTTCTTC.

As regards this clone: An end of the junction does not agree with germline; a read error may underlie this. This chain uses TRBV4-2 with TRBJ1-2; D may be TRBD1 (6 bases). The CDR3 runs 14 residues. CDR1 and CDR2 from the germline V gene are LGHNA and YNFKEQ. The CDR3 DNA sequence: TGTGCCAGCAGCCAAGATCGGACAGTACCCTCTCTTCACTTC. Its protein is CASSQDRTVPSLHF.

This chain's CDR3 is CASSTLGLAGGPGETQYF. CDR3 in DNA: TGCGCCAGCAGCACCCTGGGACTAGCGGGAGGGCCGGGAGAGACCCAGTACTTC. This chain joins TRBV5-1 and TRBJ2-5, with 16 bases fitting TRBD2. The J segment lost 4 bases and the V segment lost 4 bases, leaving 10 bases of the junction unmatched. The CDR3 loop spans 18 amino acids. Germline V gene data show CDR1 as SGHRS and CDR2 as YFSETQ.

The chain links TRBV15 to TRBJ2-2; D may be TRBD2 (5 bases). There are 16 residues in the CDR3. Germline-derived CDR1 and CDR2 are LNHNV and YYDKDF (reference sequence). Trimming took 1 base from V and 5 from J, leaving 14 bases between them. CDR3: CATSRVRVFNTGELFF. The CDR3 DNA is TGTGCCACCAGCAGAGTGAGGGTCTTCAATACCGGGGAGCTGTTTTTT.

The chain is built from TRBV12-3 or TRBV12-4 and TRBJ2-7; D unclear. The CDR3 is made up of 12 amino acids. The germline V and J ends were trimmed by 3 bases and 6 bases, with 9 bases remaining between them. In DNA form, the CDR3 reads TGTGCCAGCAGTTTGTCGGTTATCGAGCAGTACTTC. Translation gives CASSLSVIEQYF.